The text below deals with one T cell receptor beta chain. It has no known antigen specificity. The record has no base qualities; no much larger clone is one base away. The CDR1 and CDR2 encoded by the germline V gene are SGHRS and YFSETQ. Germline trimming: 4 bases from V, 5 bases from J; junction bases outside gene matches: 13. From its cysteine to its phenylalanine, the CDR3 spans 16 amino acids. The CDR3 DNA has 48 bases and is translated from base 1. TCRbeta CDR3 regions were amplified from genomic DNA by means of the immunoSEQ Assay, a bias-controlled multiplex PCR. The paper's data handling went like this. The number of nucleated cells in each sample was estimated by amplification of reference gene primers within the assay. To quantify the absolute abundance of each unique TCRbeta CDR3 rearrangement, sequence reads were collapsed and filtered. For each sample, productive Simpson clonality was calculated by taking the square root of Simpson's diversity index across productive rearrangements. The table comes from immuneACCESS by way of TCRdb, which keeps in-frame sequences with V and J called. Part of the clones is missing from these tables; in studies checked, under half for an unresolved V gene and the rest for unknown reasons. V and J calls and clone size follow that table, whereas D and trimming were derived from the DNA. Here the sample has some 380,000 clones; approximately 89% occur a single time. The biggest ten clones account for 1.3% of the sample.

In the prospective study, participants were about 18 to 100 years old, resided in 24 geographic areas of the United States, and were enrolled through a virtual design. Cohort assignment in the prospective study relied on participant-reported clinical history from a screening survey and a study questionnaire. Recovered participants in ImmuneRACE Cohort 3 were defined as having two consecutive negative NP/OP PCR tests, clearance from a healthcare professional, or resolution of symptoms. Each participant in the prospective study had whole blood, serum and a nasopharyngeal or oropharyngeal swab collected by mobile phlebotomists. Prospective study participants could optionally give additional blood draws and questionnaires over a roughly 2-month period. Blood samples from the prospective study were shipped frozen or at room temperature prior to DNA extraction. This record comes from a study of blood T cell repertoires in COVID-19 (dated by TCRdb to 2019 to 2021). For the wider study: Samples from collaborators originated in the United States, Italy and Spain and spanned both the acute and convalescent phases of COVID-19. The material from the prospective study consisted of cDNA or gDNA derived from T cells, B-cell-depleted T cells, or PBMCs. Deeply sampled blood TCRbeta repertoires from subjects exposed to, actively infected with, or recovered from COVID-19 were included in the dataset. The repertoires were released in a freely available public database meant as a resource for research on the immune response to SARS-CoV-2. The samples were drawn from the first 160 participants of the ongoing ImmuneRACE study and from some 1,300 subjects provided by 6 global collaborators. The sample metadata nearly always contained a de-identified subject ID, COVID-19 status, age in years and sex. Where HLA class I and class II types were available, the types were taken from metadata supplied by the sample provider, not from assay-based typing. Here is what the overall study found, with its caveats: Clinical and demographic metadata were provided uncurated, with the amount varying by source and participant.

The rearrangement combines TRBV5-1 with TRBJ2-7, with TRBD1 identical over 9 junction bases. Material: PBMCs or T cells enriched from blood (not recorded which). The receptor comes from a man between 25 and 39 years old who had recovered from COVID-19. Here the CDR3 is given as CASSLRSGQGDHEQYF. Here is the DNA: TGCGCCAGCAGCCTGCGTTCGGGACAGGGAGACCACGAGCAGTACTTC.